This T cell receptor beta chain was identified during a study of blood T cell repertoires in COVID-19. Assay: immunoSEQ multiplex PCR; the TCRdb copy retains only in-frame clones and omits some. Seen here are about 220,000 clones, roughly 80% observed once, and the top ten hold roughly 2.3%. This CDR3 is built from 19 residues. CDR1 and CDR2 from the germline V gene are SGHTA and FQGNSA. V dropped 2 bases and J dropped 3; count of bases not matched to a gene: 12. The sequence came from a woman aged 55 to 70 with acute or convalescent COVID-19. The sequenced sample was peripheral blood. V and J are TRBV7-2 and TRBJ2-7; TRBD2 aligns across 14 bases. The CDR3 protein is CASSLRLNLGLAGDYEQYF. The CDR3 DNA reads TGTGCCAGCAGCTTAAGGCTAAACTTGGGACTAGCGGGGGACTACGAGCAGTACTTC.